The clone carrying this T cell receptor (beta chain) was seen a handful of times. Its specificity is not known. The sample belongs to a study of beta chain features in type 1 diabetes. About the research overall: Examination spanned about 99 million sorted cells from all samples.

Every bit of the isolated RNA underwent reverse transcription, so sequencing read expressed TCRB transcripts. Libraries were prepared by immunoSEQ multiplex PCR; TCRdb keeps only in-frame clonotypes and omits some of them. Of 350,000 to 450,000 clones detected, more than 13% appear once; the ten largest clones hold about 0.018%. This CDR3 is 13 amino acids long. Germline V CDR1 and CDR2: SEHNR, FQNEAQ (reference sequence). Deletions cut 4 bases from V and 3 bases from J, with 10 bases between. The study, taken as a whole, reports: Among all four CD4+ subsets, Type 1 diabetes patients had TCRB CDR3s that were moderately but significantly shorter. A greater similarity of naive, central memory and Treg TCRB repertoires was seen among patients than among healthy donors. Fewer insertions but more deletions were seen at VDJ junctions in type 1 diabetes patients.

The V gene is TRBV7-9, the J gene TRBJ2-7, with D possibly matching TRBD2 (5 bases). The clonotype originates from a woman under 30 in good health. The specimen sequenced was naive CD4+ T cells from blood. The CDR3 nucleotides are TGTGCCAGCAGCTCCTCCGGGGTCTACGAGCAGTACTTC. Residues: CASSSSGVYEQYF. Supplemented by reference TRBV7-9 and TRBJ2-7, the full variable domain reads DTGVSQNPRHKITKRGQNVTFRCDPISEHNRLYWYRQTLGQGPEFLTYFQNEAQLEKSRLLSDRFSAERPKGSFSTLEIQRTEQGDSAMYLCASSSSGVYEQYFGPGTRLTVT.